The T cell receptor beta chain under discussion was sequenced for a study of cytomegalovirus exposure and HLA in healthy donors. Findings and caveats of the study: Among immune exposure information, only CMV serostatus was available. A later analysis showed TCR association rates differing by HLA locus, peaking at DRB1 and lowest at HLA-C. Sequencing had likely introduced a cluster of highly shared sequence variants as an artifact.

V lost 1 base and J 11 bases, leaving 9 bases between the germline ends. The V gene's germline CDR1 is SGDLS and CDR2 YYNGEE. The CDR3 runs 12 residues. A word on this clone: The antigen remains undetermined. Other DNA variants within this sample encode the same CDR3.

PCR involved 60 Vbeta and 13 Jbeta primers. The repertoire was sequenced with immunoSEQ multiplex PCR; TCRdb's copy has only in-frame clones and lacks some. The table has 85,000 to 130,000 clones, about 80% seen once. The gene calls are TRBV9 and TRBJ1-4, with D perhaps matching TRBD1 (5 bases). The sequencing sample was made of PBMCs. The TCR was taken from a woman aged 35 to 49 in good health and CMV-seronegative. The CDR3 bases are TGTGCCAGCAGCGTACTGGGGGGGAAACTGTTTTTT. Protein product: CASSVLGGKLFF. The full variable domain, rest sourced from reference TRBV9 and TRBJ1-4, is DSGVTQTPKHLITATGQRVTLRCSPRSGDLSVYWYQQSLDQGLQFLIQYYNGEERAKGNILERFSAQQFPDLHSELNLSSLELGDSALYFCASSVLGGKLFFGSGTQLSVL.